This T cell receptor (beta chain) was recovered during a study of blood T cells in healthy people across ages. A sample-barcoded 5' primer and a J-beta primer mix were used in a second PCR of roughly 6 to 11 cycles. Every cDNA molecule carried a tag from a template-switch adaptor bearing 12 random nucleotides. TCRdb reanalysed the 5' RACE reads using MiXCR and keeps one entry per CDR3 protein. The data contain some 1,800,000 distinct CDR3 sequences, about 39% of them seen just once; the ten biggest clones take up 23%. The germline gives CDR1 MDHEN, CDR2 SYDVKM. This CDR3 is 14 amino acids long. V was pared by 7 bases and J by 5 bases, with 14 bases between. Study findings and constraints: With naive T cell percentage, TCR beta diversity showed a strong correlation.

In the case of this clonotype: Antigen unknown.

The donors, healthy Caucasians from Russia, were aged roughly 6 to 100. This clonotype originated in a human donor in good health. The sample comprised blood. The rearrangement joins TRBV28 to TRBJ1-4; possibly TRBD1 for D (5 bases). The CDR3 region is CASNLRDRNEKLFF. The CDR3 DNA reads as TGTGCCAGCAATCTCCGGGACCGGAATGAAAAACTGTTTTTT. The full variable domain, rest sourced from reference TRBV28 and TRBJ1-4, is DVKVTQSSRYLVKRTGEKVFLECVQDMDHENMFWYRQDPGLGLRLIYFSYDVKMKEKGDIPEGYSVSREKKERFSLILESASTNQTSMYLCASNLRDRNEKLFFGSGTQLSVL.